The sequence of this TCR beta chain was determined in a study of Graves' ophthalmopathy and Graves' hyperthyroidism. Using RNA transcripts, the TCR beta CDR3 regions were amplified. An initial RT-PCR round employing HTBI primers preceded a second-round multiplex PCR. One entry per CDR3 protein, called by TCRdb with MiXCR from the multiplex PCR reads. The table records around 400,000 distinct CDR3 sequences, approximately 20% of them present only once. Trimming removed 6 bases from V and 4 bases from J, with 24 bases in between. The CDR3 length is 17 residues. Germline V gives CDR1 MDHEN, CDR2 SYDVKM. There are many counts of this clonotype.

The chain is built from TRBV28 and TRBJ2-5; TRBD1 or TRBD2 may be the D gene (5 bases each). This receptor was identified in a woman aged 18-29 years with Graves' ophthalmopathy. Sequencing used peripheral blood. The CDR3 region has the DNA TGTGCCAGCAGCAACTCTCGTTTTGGGGGAAGCCCAGAGACCCAGTACTTC. Amino acid sequence: CASSNSRFGGSPETQYF.